The present entry profiles one T cell receptor beta chain with its context. Study processing details: Estimation of nucleated cell counts was performed using reference gene primer amplification. Method: immunoSEQ multiplex PCR; TCRdb's copy keeps in-frame clones and lacks some. That table supplies the V and J calls and clone size; D and trimming were determined from the DNA. The sample has 120,000 or so clones; around 89% are singletons. The data were obtained in a study of blood T cell repertoires in COVID-19. Whole-study context: Donors in the United States, Italy and Spain gave samples during acute or convalescent COVID-19. T cells, B-cell-depleted T cells, or PBMCs supplied cDNA or gDNA.

Germline-derived CDR1 and CDR2 are LNHDA and SQIVND (reference sequence). Trimming pared 3 bases from V and 2 bases from J, leaving 8 bases between. CDR3 length: 13 residues. The chain links TRBV19 to TRBJ2-7, with D unresolved. This sequence originates from a human donor in a cohort sampled during active COVID-19. The material sequenced was peripheral blood. The CDR3 bases are TGTGCCAGTAGTATGGCGGTAACCTACGAGCAGTACTTC. Translation gives CASSMAVTYEQYF.